The source of this T cell receptor (beta chain) is a study of memory CD4+ T cells and cytomegalovirus serostatus. Study-level results: About two fifths of the roughly 150 known CMV-associated TCRbeta sequences appeared in CD4+ memory.

This clone showed up just a few times. Its target is unknown. CDR1 and CDR2 (germline): SGHTA, FQGNSA. The CDR3 covers 15 residues. Losses at the gene ends were 4 bases for V and 1 base for J; bases not matched to a gene: 6. The sort gate was single viable CD3+CD4+CD8-CD45RO+ cells for memory CD4+ T cells. CMV serostatus came from serum IgG against pp150, pp28, p38, p52. Measured with immunoSEQ multiplex PCR; TCRdb has only the in-frame clones, and not every one. The sample records 50,000 or so clones, 82% being singletons. The source of this sequence is an adult in good health and CMV-seronegative. The V call is TRBV7-2, the J call TRBJ2-5; TRBD1 matches 7 bases. The material sequenced was memory CD4+ T cells from blood. In nucleotides, the CDR3 is TGTGCCAGCAGCTATTGGACAGGCTCCCAAGAGACCCAGTACTTC. Amino acids: CASSYWTGSQETQYF.